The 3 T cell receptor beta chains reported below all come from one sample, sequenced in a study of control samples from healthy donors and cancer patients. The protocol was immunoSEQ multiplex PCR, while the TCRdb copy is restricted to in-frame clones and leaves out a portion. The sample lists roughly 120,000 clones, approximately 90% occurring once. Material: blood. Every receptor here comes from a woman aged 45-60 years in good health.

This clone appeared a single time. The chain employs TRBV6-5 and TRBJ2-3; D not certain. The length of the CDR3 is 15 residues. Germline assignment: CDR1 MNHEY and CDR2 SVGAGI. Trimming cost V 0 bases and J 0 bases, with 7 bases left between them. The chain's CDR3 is CASSYSTPSTDTQYF. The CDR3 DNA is TGTGCCAGCAGTTACTCGACACCGAGCACAGATACGCAGTATTTT.

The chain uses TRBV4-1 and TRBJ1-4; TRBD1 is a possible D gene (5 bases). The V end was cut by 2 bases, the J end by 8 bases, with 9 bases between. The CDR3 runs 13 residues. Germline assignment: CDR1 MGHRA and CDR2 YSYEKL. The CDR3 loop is CASSQQGREKLFF. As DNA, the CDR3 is TGCGCCAGCAGCCAACAGGGTCGAGAAAAACTGTTTTTT.

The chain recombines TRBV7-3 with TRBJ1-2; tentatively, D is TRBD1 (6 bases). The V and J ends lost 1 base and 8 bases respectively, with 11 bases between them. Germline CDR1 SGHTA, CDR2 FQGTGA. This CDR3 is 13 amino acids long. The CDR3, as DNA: TGTGCCAGCAGCTTAAGCGCCCAGGGGGGCTACACCTTC. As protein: CASSLSAQGGYTF.